Presented here are 18 T cell receptor beta chains from one specimen sequenced in a study of Graves' ophthalmopathy and Graves' hyperthyroidism. TCR beta CDR3 regions were amplified from RNA transcripts. The workflow started with a first-round RT-PCR run with HTBI primers and then moved on to a second-round multiplex PCR. TCRdb independently ran MiXCR on the multiplex PCR reads; one entry per CDR3 protein. The data contain fewer than 600,000 distinct CDR3 sequences, approximately 15% of them singletons. Sequencing was done on a sample of blood. Receptors originate from a woman between 25 and 40 years old with Graves' ophthalmopathy.

This clonotype was seen at least ten times. The CDR3 DNA reads as TGTGCCAGCAGTCACAGGAATGGCTATGGCTACACCTTC. Protein: CASSHRNGYGYTF. V and J are TRBV28 and TRBJ1-2; TRBD1 might be the D (5 bases). Per germline, CDR1 MDHEN and CDR2 SYDVKM. The CDR3 is 13 residues long. Trimming pared 5 bases from V and 4 bases from J, leaving 11 bases between.

The table lists this clonotype with many counts. V usage is TRBV11-2 and J usage is TRBJ1-5, with 7 bases identical to TRBD1. V trimming: 7 bases; J trimming: 2 bases; junction bases outside the gene matches: 14. This CDR3 is built from 17 residues. Germline V lookup: CDR1 SGHAT, CDR2 FQNNGV. Here the CDR3 DNA reads TGTGCCAGCAACTTCGGCCCGACAGGGACTGGCAATCAGCCCCAGCATTTT. Amino acid sequence: CASNFGPTGTGNQPQHF. The whole variable domain, remainder taken from reference TRBV11-2 and TRBJ1-5, is EAGVAQSPRYKIIEKRQSVAFWCNPISGHATLYWYQQILGQGPKLLIQFQNNGVVDDSQLPKDRFSAERLKGVDSTLKIQPAKLEDSAVYLCASNFGPTGTGNQPQHFGDGTRLSIL.

This clonotype was counted ten times or more. The J gene is TRBJ1-5, the V gene TRBV12-3 or TRBV12-4, with 10 bases that match TRBD1. This CDR3 region has 14 residues. V gave up 7 bases and J gave up 6 bases; unmatched junction bases: 6. The CDR3 is CASNGQGGGQPQHF. The CDR3 coding sequence is TGTGCCAGCAACGGACAGGGGGGAGGTCAGCCCCAGCATTTT.

At least ten counts were recorded for this clonotype. The chain is built from TRBV20-1 and TRBJ1-6; the D gene is possibly TRBD1 (6 bases). The CDR3 covers 16 residues. Trimming cost V 2 bases and J 0 bases, with 11 bases left between them. Per the germline V gene, CDR1 is DFQATT and CDR2 is SNEGSKA (reference sequence). In DNA, the CDR3 is TGCAGTGCTAGAAACAGGGAAAGCTCCTATAATTCACCCCTCCACTTT. This translates into CSARNRESSYNSPLHF.

V usage is TRBV27 and J usage is TRBJ2-3; D perhaps matches TRBD2 (7 bases). Trimming left V 3 bases short and J 4 bases short, with 11 bases between. The CDR3 extends over 14 amino acids. Per germline, CDR1 MNHEY and CDR2 SMNVEV (reference sequence). The CDR3 is CASSLGGGPDTQYF. The CDR3 DNA is TGTGCCAGCAGTTTGGGGGGGGGGCCAGATACGCAGTATTTT.

This sequence joins TRBV20-1 and TRBJ2-6; 7 positions agree with TRBD1. The germline V gene encodes CDR1 DFQATT and CDR2 SNEGSKA (reference sequence). This CDR3 has 16 residues. J lost 0 bases, V lost 6 bases, and 8 bases had no gene match. The CDR3 is CSAPDRASSGANVLTF. CDR3 nucleotides: TGCAGTGCACCCGACAGGGCCTCCTCTGGGGCCAACGTCCTGACTTTC.

The sample holds many counts of this clonotype. The rearrangement joins TRBV28 to TRBJ2-7, with 11 bases identical to TRBD2. The CDR3 totals 16 residues. The V segment lost 7 bases and the J segment 6 bases; nucleotides outside the gene matches: 14. CDR1 is MDHEN and CDR2 is SYDVKM in the germline V gene. The CDR3 protein is CASTELLAGETSEQYF. CDR3 sequence (DNA): TGTGCCAGCACCGAACTACTAGCGGGAGAAACAAGCGAGCAGTACTTC.

The table lists this clonotype with many counts. The chain recombines TRBV6-2 or TRBV6-3 with TRBJ2-2; maybe TRBD2 (6 bases). Germline V gives CDR1 MNHEY, CDR2 SVGEGT. V was cut by 2 bases and J by 6 bases, with 10 bases left in between. This CDR3 region has 14 residues. The CDR3 region is CASSYGEESGELFF. CDR3 coding DNA: TGTGCCAGCAGTTACGGGGAGGAATCCGGGGAGCTGTTTTTT.

This clonotype has more than one count but fewer than ten. The J gene is TRBJ2-3, the V gene TRBV11-2; TRBD2 agrees at 11 bases. Per the germline V gene, CDR1 is SGHAT and CDR2 is FQNNGV. Trimming at V came to 2 bases and at J to 4 bases, leaving 8 bases not matched to a gene. The CDR3 runs 17 residues. In DNA, the CDR3 is TGTGCCAGCAGCTTACGGGTTAGCGGGAGGGCCTCAGATACGCAGTATTTT. It codes for CASSLRVSGRASDTQYF.

This clonotype was counted at least ten times. The chain joins TRBV7-2 to TRBJ2-2; no reliable D call. This CDR3 contains 15 residues. The V and J ends lost 3 bases and 4 bases respectively, with 12 bases between them. Germline V gives CDR1 SGHTA, CDR2 FQGNSA. CDR3 sequence (DNA): TGTGCCAGCAGCTTGGACGGGTTGGGCACCGGGGAGCTGTTTTTT. Translation gives CASSLDGLGTGELFF.

This clonotype showed up many times. The V call is TRBV27, the J call TRBJ1-1, with D tentatively TRBD1 (5 bases). The ends were cut back, 6 bases at V and 1 base at J, with 12 bases in the middle. The V gene's germline CDR1 is MNHEY and CDR2 SMNVEV (reference sequence). This CDR3 spans 14 amino acids. CDR3 protein: CASSRGHPNTEAFF. CDR3 DNA sequence: TGTGCCAGCAGCAGAGGACATCCGAACACTGAAGCTTTCTTT.

This clonotype has a handful of counts. The chain uses TRBV7-9 and TRBJ2-7; the match to TRBD1 covers 8 bases. This CDR3 region has 13 residues. Germline V CDR1 and CDR2: SEHNR, FQNEAQ (reference sequence). V gave up 5 bases and J gave up 5 bases; unmatched junction bases: 5. CDR3: CASSIQGDHEQYF. CDR3 DNA sequence: TGTGCCAGCAGCATACAGGGGGACCACGAGCAGTACTTC.

This clonotype was seen repeatedly, ten times or more. This chain connects TRBV5-1 to TRBJ1-1; D is unclear. Deletions cut 1 base from V and 2 bases from J, with 6 bases between. CDR3 length equals 13 residues. CDR1 is SGHRS, CDR2 YFSETQ, per germline. The CDR3 region is CASSLTQNTEAFF. As DNA, the CDR3 is TGCGCCAGCAGCTTGACCCAAAACACTGAAGCTTTCTTT.

This clonotype has ten or more counts. This chain joins TRBV11-2 and TRBJ2-2; 7 bases agree with TRBD1. CDR1 is SGHAT and CDR2 is FQNNGV in the germline V gene. V dropped 4 bases and J dropped 7; count of bases not matched to a gene: 12. The CDR3 sequence is 16 residues long. The CDR3 spells CASSSYRGRKGGELFF. The CDR3 DNA is TGTGCCAGCAGCTCATACAGGGGAAGGAAGGGCGGGGAGCTGTTTTTT.

This clonotype was observed many times. The V call is TRBV27, the J call TRBJ2-5; D might be TRBD2 (6 bases). Per the germline V gene, CDR1 is MNHEY and CDR2 is SMNVEV (reference sequence). There are 14 residues in the CDR3. Trimming took off 3 bases at V and 4 bases at J, with 12 bases between the two ends. DNA of the CDR3: TGTGCCAGCAGTTTGGTCTGGGGAGGAGAGACCCAGTACTTC. It codes for CASSLVWGGETQYF.

The gene calls are TRBV4-1 and TRBJ2-5, with 13 bases fitting TRBD2. This CDR3 comprises 19 residues. Germline lookup yields CDR1 MGHRA and CDR2 YSYEKL. Unmatched junction bases numbered 12, after V lost 0 bases and J lost 5 bases. The CDR3 region is CASSQDSLAGGAVVETQYF. The CDR3 region has the DNA TGCGCCAGCAGCCAAGATTCACTAGCGGGGGGGGCCGTAGTGGAGACCCAGTACTTC.

At least ten counts were recorded for this clonotype. V gene TRBV20-1 combines with J gene TRBJ1-1; D is unresolved. Trimming took 0 bases from V and 3 from J, leaving 14 bases between them. Germline lookup yields CDR1 DFQATT and CDR2 SNEGSKA (reference sequence). The CDR3 loop spans 15 amino acids. CDR3 region: CSARDEVGRDTEAFF. The CDR3 DNA sequence: TGCAGTGCTAGAGATGAGGTCGGGCGGGACACTGAAGCTTTCTTT.

The chain employs TRBV6-5 and TRBJ2-2; no clear D gene. The V end was cut by 2 bases, the J end by 3 bases, with 16 bases between. The CDR3 contains 17 residues. Germline V gene sequence: CDR1 MNHEY, CDR2 SVGAGI. The CDR3 DNA reads TGTGCCAGCAGTTACGTGCATTGGGTCTTCTACACCGGGGAGCTGTTTTTT. This sequence encodes CASSYVHWVFYTGELFF.